These 8 T cell receptor beta chains were all obtained from the same sample, sequenced in a study of T cells in tuberculosis. TCRdb keeps only in-frame clones here, not all; method: immunoSEQ multiplex PCR. The sample holds about 40,000 clones, 90% to 95% seen once. The sequenced sample was PBMCs. The receptor set was obtained from a donor aged 10 to 29 with latent tuberculosis or without tuberculosis infection. Some clones in this sample may be carry-over from other donors' samples.

V and J are TRBV6-5 and TRBJ2-3; 7 bases align to TRBD1. CDR1 MNHEY and CDR2 SVGAGI come from the germline V gene. The trim removed 5 bases at V and 1 base at J, leaving 0 bases unmatched. The CDR3 consists of 13 residues. This chain's CDR3 is CASSGQGTDTQYF. The CDR3 nucleotides are TGTGCCAGCAGTGGACAGGGCACAGATACGCAGTATTTT.

This chain uses TRBV27 with TRBJ2-3, with D unresolved. This CDR3 is 14 amino acids long. V lost 8 bases, J lost 2 bases, and 14 bases lay in between. Looked up from germline, CDR1 is MNHEY and CDR2 is SMNVEV (reference sequence). This CDR3 is CASRSTPPTDTQYF. The DNA of the CDR3 is TGTGCCAGCCGAAGTACACCTCCCACAGATACGCAGTATTTT.

The CDR3 is CASSQDGGKPNYGYTF. CDR3 sequence (DNA): TGTGCCAGCAGCCAAGATGGAGGGAAACCTAACTATGGCTACACCTTC. The V and J genes are TRBV4-2 and TRBJ1-2; no clear D. CDR1 and CDR2 (germline): LGHNA, YNFKEQ. CDR3 length: 16 amino acids. Trimming cost V 0 bases and J 0 bases, with 11 bases left between them.

The J gene is TRBJ1-1, the V gene TRBV25-1, with 8 positions matching TRBD1. This CDR3 contains 15 residues. Germline V lookup: CDR1 MGHDK, CDR2 SYGVNS. Germline trimming cut 1 base from V and 3 bases from J; bases unmatched to any gene: 4. The CDR3 is CASSESMTGDTEAFF. The CDR3 bases are TGTGCCAGCAGTGAATCGATGACAGGGGACACTGAAGCTTTCTTT.

The chain employs TRBV5-1 and TRBJ2-3; 10 bases agree with TRBD1. This CDR3 comprises 16 residues. V shed 0 bases and J 1 base; nucleotides not matched to a gene: 2. From germline, CDR1 is SGHRS and CDR2 YFSETQ. CDR3 amino acids: CASSLAGQGGTDTQYF. The CDR3 DNA reads TGCGCCAGCAGCTTGGCCGGACAGGGGGGCACAGATACGCAGTATTTT.

This chain joins TRBV7-2 and TRBJ2-4; D unclear. The CDR3 length is 14 residues. V was pared by 2 bases and J by 0 bases, with 5 bases between. CDR1 is SGHTA, CDR2 FQGNSA, per germline. The DNA of the CDR3 is TGTGCCAGCAGCTTAACAACAGCCAAAAACATTCAGTACTTC. This translates into CASSLTTAKNIQYF. Combining the CDR3 with reference TRBV7-2 and TRBJ2-4 gives the whole variable domain GAGVSQSPSNKVTEKGKDVELRCDPISGHTALYWYRQSLGQGLEFLIYFQGNSAPDKSGLPSDRFSAERTGGSVSTLTIQRTQQEDSAVYLCASSLTTAKNIQYFGAGTRLSVL.

CDR3 coding DNA: TGTGCCAGCAGCTTACTAGGCGCAGGGGAACTCTACGAGCAGTACTTC. Residues: CASSLLGAGELYEQYF. The chain carries TRBV7-8 and TRBJ2-7; D might be TRBD1 (6 bases). CDR3 length equals 16 residues. Germline V gene sequence: CDR1 SGHVS, CDR2 FQNEAQ. Trimming stripped 2 bases from V and 3 bases from J, with 17 bases between.

This clone is medium-sized within its sample. The chain carries TRBV6-5 and TRBJ1-1, with a possible D match to TRBD1 (6 bases). Germline values: CDR1 MNHEY, CDR2 SVGAGI. Deletions cut 4 bases from V and 1 base from J, with 13 bases between. This CDR3 has 15 amino acids. Here the CDR3 DNA reads TGTGCCAGCAGTTCGCCACAGGGTGGGAACACTGAAGCTTTCTTT. Translating it yields CASSSPQGGNTEAFF.